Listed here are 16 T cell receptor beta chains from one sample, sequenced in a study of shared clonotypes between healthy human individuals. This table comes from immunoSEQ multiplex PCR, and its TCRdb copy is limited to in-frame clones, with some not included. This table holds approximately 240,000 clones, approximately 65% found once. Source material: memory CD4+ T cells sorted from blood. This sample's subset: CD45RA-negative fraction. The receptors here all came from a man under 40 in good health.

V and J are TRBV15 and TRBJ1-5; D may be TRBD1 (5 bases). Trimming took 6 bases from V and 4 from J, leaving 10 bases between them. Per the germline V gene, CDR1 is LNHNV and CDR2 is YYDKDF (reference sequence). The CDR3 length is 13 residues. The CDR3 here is CATSLGHNQPQHF. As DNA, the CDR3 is TGTGCCACCAGTCTGGGGCATAATCAGCCCCAGCATTTT.

DNA of the CDR3: TGTGCCAGCAGCTTGGACCGGACAGGAAACACCATATATTTT. Protein product: CASSLDRTGNTIYF. J is TRBJ1-3 and V is TRBV7-8; a weak D match, TRBD1 (5 bases). The V gene's germline CDR1 is SGHVS and CDR2 FQNEAQ. The V gene lost 3 bases and the J gene lost 4 bases, with 10 bases spanning the gap. This CDR3 is built from 14 residues.

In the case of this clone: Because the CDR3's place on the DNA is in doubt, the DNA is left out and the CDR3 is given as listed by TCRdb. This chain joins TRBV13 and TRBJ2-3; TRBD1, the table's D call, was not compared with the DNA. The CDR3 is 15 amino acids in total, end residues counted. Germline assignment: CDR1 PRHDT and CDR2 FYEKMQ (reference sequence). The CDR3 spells CASSFGPGSTDTQYF.

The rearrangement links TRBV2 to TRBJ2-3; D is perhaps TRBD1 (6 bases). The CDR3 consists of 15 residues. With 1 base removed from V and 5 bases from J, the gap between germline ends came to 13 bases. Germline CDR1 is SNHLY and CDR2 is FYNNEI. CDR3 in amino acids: CASSEDQGPGDTQYF. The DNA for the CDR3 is TGTGCCAGCAGTGAAGACCAGGGGCCCGGAGATACGCAGTATTTT.

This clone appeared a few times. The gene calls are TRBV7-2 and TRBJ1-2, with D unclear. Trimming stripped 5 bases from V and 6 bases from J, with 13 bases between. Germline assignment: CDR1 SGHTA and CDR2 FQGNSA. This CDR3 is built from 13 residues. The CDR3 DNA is TGTGCCAGCAGCCCCGCCGGAATCAATGGCTACACCTTC. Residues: CASSPAGINGYTF.

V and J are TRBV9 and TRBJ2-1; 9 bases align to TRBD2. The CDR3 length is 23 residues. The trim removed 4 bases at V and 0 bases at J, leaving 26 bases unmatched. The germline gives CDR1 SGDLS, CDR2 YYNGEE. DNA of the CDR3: TGTGCCAGCAGCCCCAGGGCAGGGCCCGTTCCGGGACTAGCAACCCCCTCCTACAATGAGCAGTTCTTC. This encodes CASSPRAGPVPGLATPSYNEQFF.

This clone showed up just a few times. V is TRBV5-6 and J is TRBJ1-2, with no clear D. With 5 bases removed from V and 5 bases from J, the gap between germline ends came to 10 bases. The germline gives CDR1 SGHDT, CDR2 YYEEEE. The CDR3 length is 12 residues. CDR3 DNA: TGTGCCAGCAGTGGGCGGAGGTATGGCTACACCTTC. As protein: CASSGRRYGYTF.

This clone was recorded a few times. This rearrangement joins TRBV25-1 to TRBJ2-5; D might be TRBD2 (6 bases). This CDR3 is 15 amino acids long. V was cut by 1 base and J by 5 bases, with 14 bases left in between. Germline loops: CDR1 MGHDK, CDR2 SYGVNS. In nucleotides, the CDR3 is TGTGCCAGCAGTGAATTCGACGGGAGTGAGGAGACCCAGTACTTC. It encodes CASSEFDGSEETQYF.

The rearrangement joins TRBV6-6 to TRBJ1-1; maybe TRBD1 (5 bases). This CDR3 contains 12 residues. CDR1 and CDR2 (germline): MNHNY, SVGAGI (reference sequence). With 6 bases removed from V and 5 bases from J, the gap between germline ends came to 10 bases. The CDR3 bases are TGTGCCAGCAGAGGGACTCAGACTGAAGCTTTCTTT. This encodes CASRGTQTEAFF.

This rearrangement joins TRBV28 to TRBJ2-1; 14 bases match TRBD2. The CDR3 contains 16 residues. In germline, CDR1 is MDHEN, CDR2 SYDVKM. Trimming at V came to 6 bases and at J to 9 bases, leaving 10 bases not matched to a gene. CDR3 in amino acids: CASRGTSGRGFFEQFF. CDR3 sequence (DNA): TGTGCCAGCAGGGGGACTAGCGGGAGAGGGTTCTTTGAGCAGTTCTTC.

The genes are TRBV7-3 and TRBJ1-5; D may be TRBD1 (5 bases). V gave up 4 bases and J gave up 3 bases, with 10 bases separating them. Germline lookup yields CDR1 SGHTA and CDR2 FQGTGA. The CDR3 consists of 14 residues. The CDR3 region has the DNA TGTGCCAGCAGCTACGGGGGTTTCAATCAGCCCCAGCATTTT. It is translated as CASSYGGFNQPQHF.

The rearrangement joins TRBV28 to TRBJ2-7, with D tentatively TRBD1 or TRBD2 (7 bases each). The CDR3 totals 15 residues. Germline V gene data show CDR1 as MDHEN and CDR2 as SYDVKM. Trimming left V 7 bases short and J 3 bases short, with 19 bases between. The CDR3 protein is CASKPEGGGLYEQYF. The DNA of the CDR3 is TGTGCCAGCAAACCAGAGGGAGGGGGCCTCTACGAGCAGTACTTC.

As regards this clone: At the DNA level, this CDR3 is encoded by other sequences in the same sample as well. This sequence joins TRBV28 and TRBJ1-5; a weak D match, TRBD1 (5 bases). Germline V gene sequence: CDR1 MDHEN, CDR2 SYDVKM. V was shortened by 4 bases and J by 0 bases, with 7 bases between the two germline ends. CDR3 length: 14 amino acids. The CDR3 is CASSSGGSNQPQHF. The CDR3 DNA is TGTGCCAGCAGTTCCGGGGGTAGCAATCAGCCCCAGCATTTT.

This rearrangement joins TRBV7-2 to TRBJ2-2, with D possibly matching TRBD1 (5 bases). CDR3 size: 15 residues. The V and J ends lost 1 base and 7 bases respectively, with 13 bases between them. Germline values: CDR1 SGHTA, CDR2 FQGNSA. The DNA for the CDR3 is TGTGCCAGCAGCTTAGGGGCAGGGTTTGGCGGGGAGCTGTTTTTT. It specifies CASSLGAGFGGELFF.

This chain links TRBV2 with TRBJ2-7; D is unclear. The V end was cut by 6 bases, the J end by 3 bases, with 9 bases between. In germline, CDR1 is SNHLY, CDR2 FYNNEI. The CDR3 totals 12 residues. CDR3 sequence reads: CASSRVDYEQYF. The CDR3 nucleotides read TGTGCCAGCAGCCGGGTGGACTACGAGCAGTACTTC.

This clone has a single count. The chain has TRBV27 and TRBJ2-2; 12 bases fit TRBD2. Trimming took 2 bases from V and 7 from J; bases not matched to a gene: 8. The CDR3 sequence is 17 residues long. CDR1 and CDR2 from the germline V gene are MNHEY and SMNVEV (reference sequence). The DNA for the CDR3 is TGTGCCAGCAGTTTAAGCCTAGCGGGAGGGCGGCTCGGGGAGCTGTTTTTT. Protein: CASSLSLAGGRLGELFF.